The 32 T cell receptor beta chains listed next were all sequenced from one sample in a study of blood T cell repertoires in COVID-19. This table comes from immunoSEQ multiplex PCR, and its TCRdb copy is limited to in-frame clones, with some not included. The sample includes 250,000 to 300,000 clones, around nine tenths of them seen just once. The sequencing input was peripheral blood. These receptors originate from a man in his forties with acute or convalescent COVID-19.

Here the CDR3 reads CATSDLGMGPFQGTDTQYF. The CDR3 nucleotides read TGTGCCACCAGTGATTTGGGTATGGGGCCCTTTCAAGGCACAGATACGCAGTATTTT. The chain combines TRBV24-1 with TRBJ2-3, with a weak D call TRBD1 (5 bases). The ends were cut back, 0 bases at V and 1 base at J, with 19 bases in the middle. In germline, CDR1 is KGHDR, CDR2 SFDVKD. The CDR3 runs 19 residues.

The CDR3 reads CASSGTTGGRGTEAFF. In DNA form, the CDR3 reads TGTGCCAGCAGCGGTACCACGGGAGGGCGGGGGACTGAAGCTTTCTTT. The chain couples TRBV9 to TRBJ1-1, with D possibly matching TRBD1 (5 bases). V lost 3 bases to trimming and J lost 5 bases, with 20 bases between them. Germline V lookup: CDR1 SGDLS, CDR2 YYNGEE. This CDR3 is built from 16 residues. The entire variable domain, with the rest obtained from reference TRBV9 and TRBJ1-1, is as follows: DSGVTQTPKHLITATGQRVTLRCSPRSGDLSVYWYQQSLDQGLQFLIQYYNGEERAKGNILERFSAQQFPDLHSELNLSSLELGDSALYFCASSGTTGGRGTEAFFGQGTRLTVV.

This chain connects TRBV2 to TRBJ1-2; D gene uncertain. The germline gives CDR1 SNHLY, CDR2 FYNNEI. V was trimmed by 0 bases and J by 4 bases, leaving 3 bases between them. The CDR3 has 12 residues. CDR3 DNA sequence: TGTGCCAGCAGTGAAGCGGCCTATGGCTACACCTTC. Translated: CASSEAAYGYTF.

This chain joins TRBV7-5 and TRBJ2-7; TRBD1, the D gene given by the table, was not confirmed from the DNA. TRBV7-5 is annotated as a pseudogene. CDR3 size: 14 residues. This chain's CDR3 is CARSFQGDSYEQYF. CDR3 bases: TGTGCCAGAAGCTTTCAGGGGGACTCCTACGAGCAGTACTTC.

J is TRBJ2-1 and V is TRBV12-1; whether TRBD2, the table's D call, matches the DNA was not checked. TRBV12-1 is shown as a pseudogene. This CDR3 is built from 19 residues. The CDR3 nucleotides are TGTGCCAGCAGCCGTTTCGGGAGGCGGGGGGGGTACGCCTACAATGAGCAGTTCTTC. This gives the protein CASSRFGRRGGYAYNEQFF.

This chain uses TRBV5-4 with TRBJ2-7; the D is unclear. Looked up from germline, CDR1 is SGHNT and CDR2 is YYREEE (reference sequence). This CDR3 contains 14 residues. V was trimmed by 0 bases and J by 3 bases, leaving 10 bases between them. CDR3 loop: CASSLVSGFYEQYF. For the CDR3, the DNA is TGTGCCAGCAGCTTGGTGTCCGGGTTCTACGAGCAGTACTTC. Supplemented by reference TRBV5-4 and TRBJ2-7, the full variable domain reads ETGVTQSPTHLIKTRGQQVTLRCSSQSGHNTVSWYQQALGQGPQFIFQYYREEENGRGNFPPRFSGLQFPNYSSELNVNALELDDSALYLCASSLVSGFYEQYFGPGTRLTVT.

V is TRBV12-5 and J is TRBJ1-5; 8 nucleotides line up with TRBD1. V lost 1 base to trimming and J lost 5 bases; unmatched junction nucleotides: 13. Germline values: CDR1 LGHNT, CDR2 FRNRAP. This CDR3 spans 18 amino acids. In DNA form, the CDR3 reads TGTGCTAGTGGTTTGGACCCCAGGGGGCGCATTAGGGATCAGCCCCAGCATTTT. This encodes CASGLDPRGRIRDQPQHF.

Here the CDR3 DNA reads TGTGCCAGCAGCCAAGTTGTCAGGGGTCGAGCTTTCTTT. Its translation: CASSQVVRGRAFF. The chain couples TRBV14 to TRBJ1-1; D perhaps matches TRBD1 (6 bases). CDR3 length equals 13 residues. Between the trimmed V and J ends, which lost 1 base and 10 bases, there was a span of 13 bases. Germline CDR1 reads SGHDN; CDR2 reads FVKESK.

This clone was observed a single time. The J gene is TRBJ1-4, the V gene TRBV6-5, with D perhaps matching TRBD1 (6 bases). V was trimmed by 6 bases and J by 9 bases, leaving 14 bases between them. This CDR3 region has 13 residues. The germline V gene encodes CDR1 MNHEY and CDR2 SVGAGI. The CDR3 bases are TGTGCCAGCAGCCTTGTTCAGGGGCAAAAACTGTTTTTT. Protein product: CASSLVQGQKLFF.

The chain joins TRBV3-1 (or the pseudogene TRBV3-2) to TRBJ2-1, with 12 bases aligning to TRBD2. This CDR3 comprises 14 residues. Germline assignment: CDR1 LGHDT and CDR2 YNNKEL (reference sequence). The junction had 9 bases not matched to a gene; V was cut back by 4 bases and J by 14 bases. CDR3 amino acids: CASSPGLAGRGEFF. The CDR3 DNA sequence: TGTGCCAGCAGCCCGGGACTAGCGGGTAGGGGGGAGTTCTTC.

The chain uses TRBV6-6 and TRBJ2-3; tentative D call: TRBD1 (6 bases). Trimming took off 8 bases at V and 1 base at J, with 10 bases between the two ends. Germline values: CDR1 MNHNY, CDR2 SVGAGI (reference sequence). CDR3 size: 13 residues. The CDR3 reads CASSGAGTDTQYF. The CDR3 DNA reads as TGTGCCAGCTCAGGGGCGGGCACAGATACGCAGTATTTT.

This clone was detected once. The V call is TRBV14, the J call TRBJ1-2, with D perhaps matching TRBD1 (5 bases). CDR3 length: 13 residues. Germline CDR1 is SGHDN and CDR2 is FVKESK. V lost 6 bases and J 8 bases, leaving 16 bases between the germline ends. In nucleotides, the CDR3 is TGTGCCAGCAGTCCAGGGTCTGTTCGGGGCTACACCTTC. It encodes CASSPGSVRGYTF.

Points on this clone: The same CDR3 arises from other DNA sequences in this sample as well. The chain is built from TRBV6-5 and TRBJ1-2, with 9 positions matching TRBD1. The V and J ends lost 4 bases and 4 bases, in that order; junction bases with no gene match: 1. The V gene's germline CDR1 is MNHEY and CDR2 SVGAGI. The CDR3 loop spans 13 amino acids. This CDR3 reads CASSLTGGYGYTF. The CDR3, as DNA: TGTGCCAGCAGTTTGACAGGGGGCTATGGCTACACCTTC.

CDR3 sequence: CASSERGGSNQPQHF. CDR3 sequence (DNA): TGCGCCAGCAGTGAGAGGGGGGGCAGCAATCAGCCCCAGCATTTT. J is TRBJ1-5 and V is TRBV10-2, with D maybe TRBD1 (6 bases). Germline values: CDR1 WSHSY, CDR2 SAAADI. Trimming removed 2 bases from V and 1 base from J, with 9 bases in between. The CDR3 has 15 residues.

The rearrangement links TRBV5-1 to TRBJ1-2; 8 bases map to TRBD1. CDR3 length equals 13 residues. Germline values: CDR1 SGHRS, CDR2 YFSETQ. The trim removed 4 bases at V and 6 bases at J, leaving 5 bases unmatched. CDR3 nucleotides: TGCGCCAGCAGCGAACAGGGGGTTGATGGCTACACCTTC. This encodes CASSEQGVDGYTF. Supplemented by reference TRBV5-1 and TRBJ1-2, the full variable domain reads KAGVTQTPRYLIKTRGQQVTLSCSPISGHRSVSWYQQTPGQGLQFLFEYFSETQRNKGNFPGRFSGRQFSNSRSEMNVSTLELGDSALYLCASSEQGVDGYTFGSGTRLTVV.

The rearrangement joins TRBV3-1 (or the pseudogene TRBV3-2) to TRBJ1-4; D unclear. Trimming removed 3 bases at V and 7 bases at J, with 12 bases between. The length of the CDR3 is 14 residues. Germline V CDR1 and CDR2: LGHDT, YNNKEL (reference sequence). CDR3 residues: CASSHGSSGEKLFF. The CDR3 region has the DNA TGTGCCAGCAGCCACGGGAGTTCGGGTGAAAAACTGTTTTTT.

This rearrangement joins TRBV5-5 to TRBJ1-4; D remains unclear. The CDR3 covers 14 residues. Germline CDR1 reads SGHKS; CDR2 reads YYEKEE (reference sequence). V lost 1 base and J 10 bases, leaving 14 bases between the germline ends. CDR3 region: CASSLSAFEGKLFF. The CDR3 DNA follows: TGTGCCAGCAGCTTGTCGGCTTTTGAGGGAAAACTGTTTTTT. Based on the CDR3 plus reference TRBV5-5 and TRBJ1-4, the full variable domain is DAGVTQSPTHLIKTRGQQVTLRCSPISGHKSVSWYQQVLGQGPQFIFQYYEKEERGRGNFPDRFSARQFPNYSSELNVNALLLGDSALYLCASSLSAFEGKLFFGSGTQLSVL.

The chain uses TRBV24-1 and TRBJ1-1, with D perhaps TRBD1 (5 bases). Trimming took off 6 bases at V and 2 bases at J, with 15 bases between the two ends. From germline, CDR1 is KGHDR and CDR2 SFDVKD. The CDR3 is made up of 15 amino acids. CDR3 amino acids: CATSMSDKVNTEAFF. The CDR3 DNA reads TGTGCCACCAGTATGTCGGACAAGGTAAACACTGAAGCTTTCTTT.

V is TRBV11-1 and J is TRBJ1-2; tentatively, D is TRBD1 (5 bases). The CDR3 is 15 residues long. V lost 5 bases and J 1 base, leaving 14 bases between the germline ends. Germline V gene lookup returns CDR1 SGHAT and CDR2 FQDESV (reference sequence). The CDR3 region is CASSAHTGVNYGYTF. The CDR3 DNA reads TGTGCCAGCAGCGCTCATACGGGGGTTAACTATGGCTACACCTTC.

V usage is TRBV2 and J usage is TRBJ1-6; 8 bases match TRBD1. From germline, CDR1 is SNHLY and CDR2 FYNNEI. V lost 6 bases to trimming and J lost 10 bases; unmatched junction nucleotides: 8. The CDR3 is 14 residues long. The CDR3 nucleotides are TGTGCCAGCAGGACGGGACAGGACGAGTCACCCCTCCACTTT. It translates to CASRTGQDESPLHF.

V and J are TRBV2 and TRBJ2-7; TRBD2 agrees at 11 bases. V lost 8 bases and J lost 0; bases outside the gene matches: 15. This CDR3 contains 18 residues. Germline V gives CDR1 SNHLY, CDR2 FYNNEI. In DNA form, the CDR3 reads TGTGCCAGCCGTCCCCCGGGACTAGCGGAGCCTAGCTCCTACGAGCAGTACTTC. This translates into CASRPPGLAEPSSYEQYF.

This chain uses TRBV29-1 with TRBJ2-5; a possible D gene is TRBD2 (5 bases). Germline assignment: CDR1 SQVTM and CDR2 ANQGSEA. The CDR3 is 16 amino acids. Trimming took 0 bases from V and 3 from J, leaving 17 bases between them. The CDR3 DNA reads TGCAGCGTTGAAGACGAAGGGAGAGAAGTTAAAGAGACCCAGTACTTC. Translating gives CSVEDEGREVKETQYF.

This clone turned up a few times. This chain links TRBV5-1 with TRBJ2-7; TRBD1 might be the D (5 bases). The V and J ends lost 4 bases and 9 bases respectively, with 20 bases between them. The CDR3 runs to 14 residues. Germline V gives CDR1 SGHRS, CDR2 YFSETQ. For the CDR3, the DNA is TGCGCCAGCAGCCCCACAGGCCCCGAGATGAGGCAGTACTTC. This gives the protein CASSPTGPEMRQYF.

V usage is TRBV5-1 and J usage is TRBJ1-1; D is undetermined. There are 14 residues in the CDR3. The germline V gene encodes CDR1 SGHRS and CDR2 YFSETQ. The ends were cut back, 8 bases at V and 3 bases at J, with 17 bases in the middle. CDR3 nucleotides: TGCGCCAGTCAGGCTTTAGTTACGGACACTGAAGCTTTCTTT. Translation gives CASQALVTDTEAFF. Supplemented by reference TRBV5-1 and TRBJ1-1, the full variable domain reads KAGVTQTPRYLIKTRGQQVTLSCSPISGHRSVSWYQQTPGQGLQFLFEYFSETQRNKGNFPGRFSGRQFSNSRSEMNVSTLELGDSALYLCASQALVTDTEAFFGQGTRLTVV.

On this clone itself: This sample includes further DNA sequences coding for the same CDR3. This rearrangement joins TRBV2 to TRBJ1-2, with D hard to call. The ends were cut back, 6 bases at V and 2 bases at J, with 10 bases in the middle. Germline V gene sequence: CDR1 SNHLY, CDR2 FYNNEI. The CDR3 is made up of 13 amino acids. The CDR3 DNA is TGTGCCAGCAGGGGAGACGGGAACTATGGCTACACCTTC. Encoded protein: CASRGDGNYGYTF.

The chain is built from TRBV7-9 and TRBJ2-1; TRBD2 matches at 14 bases. Per the germline V gene, CDR1 is SEHNR and CDR2 is FQNEAQ (reference sequence). The ends lost 3 bases at V and 5 bases at J; junction bases unmatched: 6. This CDR3 is 17 amino acids long. The DNA for the CDR3 is TGTGCCAGCAGCTTCCGGACTAGCGGGGGGCCAAACAATGAGCAGTTCTTC. It translates to CASSFRTSGGPNNEQFF.

V usage is TRBV2 and J usage is TRBJ2-3; 8 bases align to TRBD2. V lost 10 bases to trimming and J lost 0 bases; unmatched junction nucleotides: 6. The CDR3 totals 14 residues. Germline V gene data show CDR1 as SNHLY and CDR2 as FYNNEI. The CDR3 is CAKSGGPSTDTQYF. CDR3 coding DNA: TGTGCCAAAAGCGGGGGCCCGAGCACAGATACGCAGTATTTT.

The sample holds a few counts of this clone. V is TRBV11-2 and J is TRBJ1-2; D is undetermined. CDR3 length: 15 residues. Trimming removed 5 bases from V and 3 bases from J, with 16 bases in between. Germline V lookup: CDR1 SGHAT, CDR2 FQNNGV. In DNA form, the CDR3 reads TGTGCCAGCAGCCGTAATTTGGGAGGAGACTATGGCTACACCTTC. Translated, it gives CASSRNLGGDYGYTF.

V usage is TRBV2 and J usage is TRBJ2-4; no firm D call. V gave up 2 bases and J gave up 7 bases, with 9 bases separating them. This CDR3 is 13 amino acids long. Germline assignment: CDR1 SNHLY and CDR2 FYNNEI. The CDR3 DNA reads TGTGCCAGCAGTGAACCCCCCTTGAACATTCAGTACTTC. Translating it yields CASSEPPLNIQYF.

This clone occurred once. V usage is TRBV24-1 and J usage is TRBJ2-3, with D possibly TRBD2 on 6 matching bases. The CDR3 sequence is 16 residues long. The V gene lost 4 bases and the J gene lost 3 bases, with 16 bases spanning the gap. The germline V gene encodes CDR1 KGHDR and CDR2 SFDVKD. This CDR3 is CATSDPNRERTDTQYF. The CDR3 coding sequence is TGTGCCACCAGTGACCCTAACCGGGAGAGGACAGATACGCAGTATTTT.

The chain joins TRBV27 to TRBJ1-3, with TRBD1 as a possible D gene (6 bases). Germline V gene lookup returns CDR1 MNHEY and CDR2 SMNVEV (reference sequence). The V end was cut by 6 bases, the J end by 4 bases, with 19 bases between. This CDR3 spans 16 amino acids. The CDR3 sequence is CASSQNRDPHGNTIYF. In DNA form, the CDR3 reads TGTGCCAGCAGCCAAAACAGGGATCCCCACGGAAACACCATATATTTT.

The chain recombines TRBV19 with TRBJ1-2; 9 nucleotides align to TRBD1. CDR1 and CDR2 (germline): LNHDA, SQIVND (reference sequence). The CDR3 sequence is 17 residues long. The V and J ends lost 5 bases and 8 bases, in that order; junction bases with no gene match: 18. CDR3 nucleotides: TGTGCCAGTAGTGGTACCGGGACAGGGAGCCCTTCTGGCGGCTACACCTTC. Translation gives CASSGTGTGSPSGGYTF.